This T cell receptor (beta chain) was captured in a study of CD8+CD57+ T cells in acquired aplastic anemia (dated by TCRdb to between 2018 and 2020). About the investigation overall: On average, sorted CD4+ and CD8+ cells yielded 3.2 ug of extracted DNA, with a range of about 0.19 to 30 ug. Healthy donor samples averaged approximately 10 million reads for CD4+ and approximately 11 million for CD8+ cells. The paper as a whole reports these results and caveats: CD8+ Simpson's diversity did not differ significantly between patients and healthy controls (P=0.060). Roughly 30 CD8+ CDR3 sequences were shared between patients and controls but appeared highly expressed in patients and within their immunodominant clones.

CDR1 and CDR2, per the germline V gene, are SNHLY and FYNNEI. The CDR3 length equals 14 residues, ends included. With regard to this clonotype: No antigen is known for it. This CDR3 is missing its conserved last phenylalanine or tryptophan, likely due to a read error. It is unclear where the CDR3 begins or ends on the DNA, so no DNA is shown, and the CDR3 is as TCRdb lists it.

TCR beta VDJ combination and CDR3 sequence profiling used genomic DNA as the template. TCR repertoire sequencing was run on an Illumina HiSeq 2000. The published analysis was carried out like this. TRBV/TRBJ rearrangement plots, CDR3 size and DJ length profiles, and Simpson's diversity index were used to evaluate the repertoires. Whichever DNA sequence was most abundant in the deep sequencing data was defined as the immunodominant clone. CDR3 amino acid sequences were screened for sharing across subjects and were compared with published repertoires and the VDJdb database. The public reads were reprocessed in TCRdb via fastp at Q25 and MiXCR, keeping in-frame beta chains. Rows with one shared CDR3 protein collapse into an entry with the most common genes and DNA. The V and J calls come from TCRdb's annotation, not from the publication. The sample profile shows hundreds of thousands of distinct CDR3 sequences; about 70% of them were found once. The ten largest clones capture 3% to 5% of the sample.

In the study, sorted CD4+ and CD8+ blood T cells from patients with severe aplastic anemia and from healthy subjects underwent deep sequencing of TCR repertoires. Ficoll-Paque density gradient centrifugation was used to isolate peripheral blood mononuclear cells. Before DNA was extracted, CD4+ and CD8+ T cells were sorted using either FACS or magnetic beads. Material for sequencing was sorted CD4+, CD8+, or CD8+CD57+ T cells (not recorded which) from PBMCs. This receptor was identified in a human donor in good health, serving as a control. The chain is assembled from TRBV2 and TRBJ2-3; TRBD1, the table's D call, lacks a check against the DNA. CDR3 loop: CASRAQTTGDTLYC.